Listed below are T cell receptor beta chains from one sample, sequenced in a study of graft-versus-host responses after intestinal transplantation. The method was immunoSEQ multiplex PCR; TCRdb's version includes in-frame clones alone and lacks a portion of them. The table records 95,000 to 150,000 clones, approximately 96% of them present only once. These TCRs are of unknown antigen specificity. The source was unstimulated CD8+ T cells sorted from spleen or lymph node cells, collected before intestinal transplant. The receptors were sampled from a human donor who received an intestinal transplant. The conserved cysteine and the conserved F or W are not part of the CDR3 here. The order of the fields is CDR3 length, J gene, clone size, V gene, CDR3 protein. Size is stated for part of the rows, as once, few or many counts, or as a class when the clone is expanded.

11	TRBJ2-7	-	TRBV7-2	ASSPGPRYEQY
12	TRBJ1-2	-	TRBV28	ASSLSNPNYGYT
12	TRBJ2-2	-	TRBV19	ASSMGPNTGELF
10	TRBJ2-7	-	TRBV5-1	ASSSNGDEQY
12	TRBJ2-1	-	TRBV4-2	ASSPAGSDTGQF
14	TRBJ2-7	-	TRBV5-6	ASSLASGLFSYEQY
11	TRBJ2-7	once	TRBV7-2	ASSPGLNYEQY
13	TRBJ2-7	-	TRBV25-1	ASSEWGGVAYEQY
13	TRBJ2-1	-	TRBV9	ASSPSLAVNNEQF
13	TRBJ2-1	-	TRBV27	ASSLGLTVYNEQF
12	TRBJ1-1	-	TRBV29-1	SVEGGDSDTEAF
11	TRBJ2-5	-	TRBV2	ASSAGTGETQY
14	TRBJ2-3	-	TRBV19	ASSIGLAGVADTQY
12	TRBJ2-5	-	TRBV28	ASSIYPSSALQY
14	TRBJ2-3	-	TRBV5-1	ASSLRAVSSTDTQY
14	TRBJ1-3	-	TRBV12-5	ASGFGGLSSGNTIY
13	TRBJ1-5	-	TRBV27	ASSFSLSSNQPQH
10	TRBJ2-7	-	TRBV2	ATSSGRDEQY